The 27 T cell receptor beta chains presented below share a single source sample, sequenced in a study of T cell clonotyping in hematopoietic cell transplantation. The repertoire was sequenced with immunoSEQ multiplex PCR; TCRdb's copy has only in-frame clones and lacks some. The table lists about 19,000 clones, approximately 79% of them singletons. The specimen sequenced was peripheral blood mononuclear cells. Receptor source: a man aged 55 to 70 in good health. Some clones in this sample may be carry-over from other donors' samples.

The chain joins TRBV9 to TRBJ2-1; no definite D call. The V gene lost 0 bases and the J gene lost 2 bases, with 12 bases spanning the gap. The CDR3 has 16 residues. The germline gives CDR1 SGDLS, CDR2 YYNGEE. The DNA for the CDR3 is TGTGCCAGCAGCGTAGATCCCCAGGAGACCTACAATGAGCAGTTCTTC. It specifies CASSVDPQETYNEQFF.

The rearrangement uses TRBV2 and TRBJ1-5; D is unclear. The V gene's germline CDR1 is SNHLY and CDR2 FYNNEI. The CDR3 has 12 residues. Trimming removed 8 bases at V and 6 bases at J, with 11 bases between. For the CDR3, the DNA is TGTGCCAGCGGAGGGTCCGGTCAGCCCCAGCATTTT. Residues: CASGGSGQPQHF.

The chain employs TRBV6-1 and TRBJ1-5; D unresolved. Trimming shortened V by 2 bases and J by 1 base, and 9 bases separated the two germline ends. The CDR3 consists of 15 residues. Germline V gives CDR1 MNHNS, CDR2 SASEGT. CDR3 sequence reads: CASSEFGQSNQPQHF. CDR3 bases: TGTGCCAGCAGTGAATTCGGGCAGAGCAATCAGCCCCAGCATTTT.

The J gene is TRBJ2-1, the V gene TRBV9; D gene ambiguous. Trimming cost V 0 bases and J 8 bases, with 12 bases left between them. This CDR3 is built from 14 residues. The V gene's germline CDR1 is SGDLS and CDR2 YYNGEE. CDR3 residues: CASSVGLVSDEQFF. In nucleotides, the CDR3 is TGTGCCAGCAGCGTAGGGCTAGTGAGCGATGAGCAGTTCTTC.

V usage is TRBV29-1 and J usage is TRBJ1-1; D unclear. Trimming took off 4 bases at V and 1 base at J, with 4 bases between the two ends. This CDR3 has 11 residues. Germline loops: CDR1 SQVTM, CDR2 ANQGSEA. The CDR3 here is CSVGENTEAFF. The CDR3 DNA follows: TGCAGCGTTGGGGAGAACACTGAAGCTTTCTTT.

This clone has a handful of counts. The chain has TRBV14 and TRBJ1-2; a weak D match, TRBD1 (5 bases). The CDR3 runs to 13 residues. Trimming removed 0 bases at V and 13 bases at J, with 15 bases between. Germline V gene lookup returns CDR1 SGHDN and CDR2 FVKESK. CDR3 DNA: TGTGCCAGCAGCCAAGATTATAGAACAGGACTCACCTTC. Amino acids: CASSQDYRTGLTF.

The CDR3: CASSIQGASNQPQHF. The CDR3 DNA reads as TGTGCCAGTAGTATTCAGGGTGCTAGCAATCAGCCCCAGCATTTT. The V gene is TRBV19, the J gene TRBJ1-5, with D perhaps matching TRBD1 (5 bases). There are 15 residues in the CDR3. Germline CDR1 and CDR2: LNHDA and SQIVND (reference sequence). V was trimmed by 3 bases and J by 0 bases, leaving 9 bases between them.

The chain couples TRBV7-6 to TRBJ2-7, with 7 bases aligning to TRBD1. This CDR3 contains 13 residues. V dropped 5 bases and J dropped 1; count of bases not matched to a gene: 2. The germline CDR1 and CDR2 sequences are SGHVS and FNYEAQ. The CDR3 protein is CASSVGQSYEQYF. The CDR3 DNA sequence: TGTGCCAGCAGCGTGGGACAGTCCTACGAGCAGTACTTC.

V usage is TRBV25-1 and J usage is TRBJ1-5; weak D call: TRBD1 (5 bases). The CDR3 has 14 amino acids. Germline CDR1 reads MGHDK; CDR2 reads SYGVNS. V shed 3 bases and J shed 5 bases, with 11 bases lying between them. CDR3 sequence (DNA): TGTGCCAGCAGTGAGGGATTGACAGATCAGCCCCAGCATTTT. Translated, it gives CASSEGLTDQPQHF.

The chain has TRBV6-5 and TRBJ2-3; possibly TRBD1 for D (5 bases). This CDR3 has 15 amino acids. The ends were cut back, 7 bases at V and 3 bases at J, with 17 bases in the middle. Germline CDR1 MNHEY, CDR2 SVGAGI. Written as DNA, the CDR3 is TGTGCCAGCAATAGGGGTGACCAAGGGACAGATACGCAGTATTTT. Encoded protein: CASNRGDQGTDTQYF.

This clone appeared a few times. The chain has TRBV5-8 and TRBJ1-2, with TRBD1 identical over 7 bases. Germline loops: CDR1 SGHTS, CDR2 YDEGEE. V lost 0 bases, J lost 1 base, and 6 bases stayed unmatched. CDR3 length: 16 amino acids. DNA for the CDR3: TGTGCCAGCAGCTTGGATGGGACAGCACTTAACTATGGCTACACCTTC. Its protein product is CASSLDGTALNYGYTF.

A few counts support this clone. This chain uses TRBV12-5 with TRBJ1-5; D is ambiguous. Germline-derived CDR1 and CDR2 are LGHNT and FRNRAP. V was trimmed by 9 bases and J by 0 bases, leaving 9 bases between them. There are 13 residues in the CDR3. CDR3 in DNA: TGTGCTAGCGCGGCGGATAGCAATCAGCCCCAGCATTTT. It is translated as CASAADSNQPQHF.

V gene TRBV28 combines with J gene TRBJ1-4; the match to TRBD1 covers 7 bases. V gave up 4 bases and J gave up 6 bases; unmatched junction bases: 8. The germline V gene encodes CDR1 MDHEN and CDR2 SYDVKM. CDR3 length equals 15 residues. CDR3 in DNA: TGTGCCAGCAGTTCCCCCGCGGGGACAGATGAAAAACTGTTTTTT. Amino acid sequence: CASSSPAGTDEKLFF.

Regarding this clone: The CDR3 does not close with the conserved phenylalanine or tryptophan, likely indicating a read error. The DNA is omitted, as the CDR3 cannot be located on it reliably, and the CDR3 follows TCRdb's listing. CDR3 region: CASRNQEI. The chain combines TRBV27 with TRBJ2-7; the D call of TRBD1 is as the table states it, not checked on the DNA. The germline V gene encodes CDR1 MNHEY and CDR2 SMNVEV (reference sequence). The CDR3 has 8 residues if both end residues are counted.

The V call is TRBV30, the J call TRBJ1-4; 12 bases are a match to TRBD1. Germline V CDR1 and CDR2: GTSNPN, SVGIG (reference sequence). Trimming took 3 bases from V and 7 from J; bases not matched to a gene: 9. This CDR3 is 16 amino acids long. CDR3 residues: CAWSPGTGGRGEKLFF. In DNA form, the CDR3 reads TGTGCCTGGAGCCCCGGGACAGGGGGCCGAGGTGAAAAACTGTTTTTT.

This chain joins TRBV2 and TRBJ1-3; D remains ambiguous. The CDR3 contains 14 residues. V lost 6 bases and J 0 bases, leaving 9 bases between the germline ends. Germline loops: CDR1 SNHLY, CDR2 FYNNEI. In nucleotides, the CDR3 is TGTGCCAGCAGGTGGGGTCCCTCTGGAAACACCATATATTTT. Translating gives CASRWGPSGNTIYF.

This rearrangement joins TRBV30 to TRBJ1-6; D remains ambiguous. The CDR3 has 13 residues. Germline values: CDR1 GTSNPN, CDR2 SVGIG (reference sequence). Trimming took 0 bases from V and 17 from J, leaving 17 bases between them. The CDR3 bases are TGTGCCTGGAGTGTACTAGGACCGAGTCTGATCCACTTT. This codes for CAWSVLGPSLIHF.

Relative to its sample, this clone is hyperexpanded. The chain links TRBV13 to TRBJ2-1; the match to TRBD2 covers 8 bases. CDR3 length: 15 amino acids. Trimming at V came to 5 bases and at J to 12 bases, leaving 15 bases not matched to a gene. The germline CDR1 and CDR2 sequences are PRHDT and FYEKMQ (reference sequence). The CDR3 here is CASSDLAGMLGRQFF. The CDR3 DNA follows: TGTGCCAGCAGCGACCTAGCGGGTATGCTCGGTCGGCAGTTCTTC.

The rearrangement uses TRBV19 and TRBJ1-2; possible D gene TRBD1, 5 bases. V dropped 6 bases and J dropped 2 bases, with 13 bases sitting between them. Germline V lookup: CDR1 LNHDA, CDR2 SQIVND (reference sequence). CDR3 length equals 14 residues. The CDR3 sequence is CASRMTVTNYGYTF. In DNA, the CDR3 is TGTGCCAGTAGGATGACAGTAACAAACTATGGCTACACCTTC.

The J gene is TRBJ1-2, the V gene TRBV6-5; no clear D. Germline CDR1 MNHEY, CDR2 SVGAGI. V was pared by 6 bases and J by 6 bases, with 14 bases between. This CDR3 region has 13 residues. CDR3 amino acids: CASRPRVADGYTF. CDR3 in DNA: TGTGCCAGCAGACCTCGGGTGGCGGATGGCTACACCTTC.

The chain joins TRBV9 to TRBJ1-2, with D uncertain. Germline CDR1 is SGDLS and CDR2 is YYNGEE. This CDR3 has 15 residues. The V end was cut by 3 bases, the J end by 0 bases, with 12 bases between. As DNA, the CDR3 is TGTGCCAGCAGCGCTGGTGGGGTAGCTAACTATGGCTACACCTTC. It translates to CASSAGGVANYGYTF.

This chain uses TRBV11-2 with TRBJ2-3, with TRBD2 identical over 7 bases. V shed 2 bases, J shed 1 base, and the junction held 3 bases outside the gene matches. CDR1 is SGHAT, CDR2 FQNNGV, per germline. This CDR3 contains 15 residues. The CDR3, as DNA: TGTGCCAGCAGCTTATTGGGGGGGGGCACAGATACGCAGTATTTT. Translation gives CASSLLGGGTDTQYF.

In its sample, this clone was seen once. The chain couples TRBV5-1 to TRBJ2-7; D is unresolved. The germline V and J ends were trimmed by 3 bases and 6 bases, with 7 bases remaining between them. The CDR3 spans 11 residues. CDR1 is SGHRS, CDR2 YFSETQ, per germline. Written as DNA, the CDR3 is TGCGCCAGCAGCTCCGCACTCGAGCAGTACTTC. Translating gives CASSSALEQYF.

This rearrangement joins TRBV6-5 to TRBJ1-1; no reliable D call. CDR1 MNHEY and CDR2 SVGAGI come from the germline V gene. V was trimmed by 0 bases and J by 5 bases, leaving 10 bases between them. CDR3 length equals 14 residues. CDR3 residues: CASSYSRYGTEAFF. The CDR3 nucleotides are TGTGCCAGCAGTTACTCCAGATATGGGACTGAAGCTTTCTTT.

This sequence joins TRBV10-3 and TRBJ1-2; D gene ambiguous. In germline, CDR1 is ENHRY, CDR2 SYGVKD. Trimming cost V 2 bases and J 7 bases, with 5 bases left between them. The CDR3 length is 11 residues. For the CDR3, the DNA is TGTGCCATCAGTGAGGGGCCTGGCTACACCTTC. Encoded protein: CAISEGPGYTF.

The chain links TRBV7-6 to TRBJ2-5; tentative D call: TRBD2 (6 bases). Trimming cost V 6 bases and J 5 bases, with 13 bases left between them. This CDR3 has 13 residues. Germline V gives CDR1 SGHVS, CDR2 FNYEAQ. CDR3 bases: TGTGCCAGCAGGGAGGGGACTGGGGAGACCCAGTACTTC. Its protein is CASREGTGETQYF.

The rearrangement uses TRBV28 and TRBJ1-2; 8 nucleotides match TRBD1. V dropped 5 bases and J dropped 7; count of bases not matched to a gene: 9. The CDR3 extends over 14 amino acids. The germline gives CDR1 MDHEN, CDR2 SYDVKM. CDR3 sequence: CASSTQTGGTGYTF. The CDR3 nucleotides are TGTGCCAGCAGTACTCAAACAGGGGGAACTGGCTACACCTTC.